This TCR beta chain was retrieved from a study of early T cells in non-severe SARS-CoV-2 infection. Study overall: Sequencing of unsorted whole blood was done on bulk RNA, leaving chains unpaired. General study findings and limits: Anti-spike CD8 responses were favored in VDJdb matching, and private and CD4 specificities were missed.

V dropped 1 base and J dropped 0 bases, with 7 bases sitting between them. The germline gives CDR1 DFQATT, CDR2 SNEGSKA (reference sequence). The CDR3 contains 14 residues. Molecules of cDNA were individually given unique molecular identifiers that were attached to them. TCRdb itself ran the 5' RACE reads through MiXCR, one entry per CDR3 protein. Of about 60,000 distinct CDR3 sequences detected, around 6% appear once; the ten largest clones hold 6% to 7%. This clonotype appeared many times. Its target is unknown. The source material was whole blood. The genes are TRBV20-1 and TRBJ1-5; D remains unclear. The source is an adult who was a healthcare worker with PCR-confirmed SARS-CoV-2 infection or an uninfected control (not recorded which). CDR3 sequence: CSARGPNSNQPQHF. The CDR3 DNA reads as TGCAGTGCTAGAGGTCCCAATAGCAATCAGCCCCAGCATTTT.